A single sample is the source of the 9 T cell receptor beta chains below, sequenced in a study of metastatic and nonmetastatic thyroid tumors (dated by TCRdb to 2019 to 2021). Receptor amplification or capture employed PCR. Instrument on record: Illumina HiSeq 4000. TCRdb reprocessing: public reads trimmed at Q25 with fastp, clones called with MiXCR, in-frame beta chains kept. The sample table records under 20,000 clones; under 35% of these occur just once. The top ten hold less than 7% of the sample. No patient had received any treatment before thyroid surgery. Sequenced: blood. All receptors derive from a female donor with papillary thyroid cancer or a benign thyroid nodule (not recorded which). Some clones in this sample may be carry-over from other donors' samples.

This chain uses TRBV20-1 with TRBJ2-1; 10 nucleotides align to TRBD1. CDR3 size: 16 residues. CDR1 and CDR2 (germline): DFQATT, SNEGSKA (reference sequence). V dropped 1 base and J dropped 6; count of bases not matched to a gene: 9. The CDR3 nucleotides are TGCAGTGCTAGAGCCTTACGCTGGACAGGGGGCAATGAGCAGTTCTTC. This translates into CSARALRWTGGNEQFF.

V gene TRBV11-1 combines with J gene TRBJ2-7; D is ambiguous. CDR1 and CDR2 (germline): SGHAT, FQDESV (reference sequence). The V end was cut by 1 base, the J end by 2 bases, with 3 bases between. CDR3 size: 12 residues. The CDR3 bases are TGTGCCAGCAGCTTAGACACCTACGAGCAGTACTTC. As protein: CASSLDTYEQYF.

This clone was detected once. This chain connects TRBV4-2 to TRBJ2-1; 11 nucleotides agree with TRBD2. Germline V gene data show CDR1 as LGHNA and CDR2 as YNFKEQ. The V and J ends lost 0 bases and 3 bases, in that order; junction bases with no gene match: 1. The CDR3 is 16 residues long. DNA for the CDR3: TGTGCCAGCAGCCAAGATACTAGCGGGAGCTACAATGAGCAGTTCTTC. Translation gives CASSQDTSGSYNEQFF.

This clone was seen a few times. The genes are TRBV19 and TRBJ1-1, with 7 positions matching TRBD1. The CDR3 totals 13 residues. The germline CDR1 and CDR2 sequences are LNHDA and SQIVND (reference sequence). V lost 4 bases, J lost 7 bases, and 6 bases stayed unmatched. As DNA, the CDR3 is TGTGCCAGTAGTAAGACAGGGAGGAGTGAAGCTTTCTTT. This codes for CASSKTGRSEAFF.

J is TRBJ2-1 and V is TRBV7-2, with 12 positions matching TRBD2. This CDR3 has 18 amino acids. Germline CDR1 reads SGHTA; CDR2 reads FQGNSA. After removal of 0 bases from V and 9 bases from J, the junction contained 12 bases not matched to a gene. CDR3 nucleotide sequence: TGTGCCAGCAGCTTAGCGAGGAGACTAGCGGGAGTGCCGGTTGAGCAGTTCTTC. Translated: CASSLARRLAGVPVEQFF.

This clone was observed a single time. The CDR3 carries no conserved terminal phenylalanine or tryptophan, so it likely arises from a read error. The chain uses TRBV5-1 and TRBJ1-1, with 8 bases lining up with TRBD1. Germline CDR1 SGHRS, CDR2 YFSETQ. The CDR3 is 15 amino acids. Trimming removed 4 bases from V and 4 bases from J; junction bases left unmatched: 9. CDR3 residues: CASSRLGQGPTEAFS. The CDR3 DNA sequence: TGCGCCAGCAGCCGTTTAGGACAGGGCCCCACTGAAGCTTTCTCT.

This clone appeared many times. The chain links TRBV12-3 or TRBV12-4 to TRBJ2-1; D assignment may be TRBD1 or TRBD2 (5 bases each). V dropped 5 bases and J dropped 7 bases, with 21 bases sitting between them. The CDR3 spans 16 residues. The CDR3 sequence is CASSDDLGTGRNEQFF. The CDR3 nucleotides are TGTGCCAGCAGTGACGACCTCGGGACGGGTCGGAATGAGCAGTTCTTC.

This chain links TRBV11-1 with TRBJ2-1; D may correspond to TRBD1 or TRBD2 (6 bases each). Germline-derived CDR1 and CDR2 are SGHAT and FQDESV (reference sequence). The CDR3 runs to 15 residues. Trimming cost V 7 bases and J 4 bases, with 17 bases left between them. The CDR3 spells CASNPRDTQYNEQFF. CDR3 DNA sequence: TGTGCCAGCAACCCGCGGGACACCCAATACAATGAGCAGTTCTTC.

The rearrangement uses TRBV24-1 and TRBJ2-2; D not certain. CDR3 length equals 14 residues. Germline values: CDR1 KGHDR, CDR2 SFDVKD. The V and J ends lost 4 bases and 8 bases respectively, with 13 bases between them. In DNA form, the CDR3 reads TGTGCCACCAGTGACCTGGGCACCTATGGGGAGCTGTTTTTT. Protein product: CATSDLGTYGELFF.